This T cell receptor (beta chain) derives from a study of T cells expressing NK-cell markers. For the study at large: The authors derived TCR beta repertoires from sorted CD3+CD56+NKG2C+, CD3+CD56+NKG2C- and CD3+CD56-NKG2C+ T cells. The eight sequenced donors comprised seven who were HCMV-seropositive and one who was seronegative.

Whole-study findings and limits: Several donors showed these clonotypes also leading the CD3+CD56-NKG2C+ fraction.

The germline V gene has CDR1 SGHTA and CDR2 FQGNSA. This CDR3 spans 14 amino acids. TCR beta libraries carry UMIs added by 5'RACE template switching. TCRdb reprocessed the 5' RACE reads and keeps a single row for each CDR3 protein, giving no DNA. The sample totals roughly 300,000 distinct CDR3 sequences; its top ten clones hold roughly 4.2%. Remarks on this clonotype: What it binds is not known.

Sequencing was performed on blood T cells: a sorted CD56 or NKG2C T cell subset, CD4+ or CD8+ T cells, or bulk PBMC T cells (not recorded which). V usage is TRBV7-2 and J usage is TRBJ1-6. The TCR comes from a woman between 18 and 70 years old in good health. The CDR3 here is CASTLSVGYSPLHF. The full variable domain, its missing parts supplied by reference TRBV7-2 and TRBJ1-6, is GAGVSQSPSNKVTEKGKDVELRCDPISGHTALYWYRQSLGQGLEFLIYFQGNSAPDKSGLPSDRFSAERTGGSVSTLTIQRTQQEDSAVYLCASTLSVGYSPLHFGNGTRLTVT.